This T cell receptor beta chain was captured by sequencing in a study of shared clonotypes between healthy human individuals. Generated by immunoSEQ multiplex PCR, the TCRdb table keeps only in-frame clones and is missing some. This sample has fewer than 800,000 clones; just over 90% occur once, and the top ten carry 20% to 25%. The CDR3 has 15 amino acids. Trimming took 5 bases from V and 1 from J; bases not matched to a gene: 5. Germline V gene lookup returns CDR1 PRHDT and CDR2 FYEKMQ (reference sequence). Selected positively for CCR7 and CD45RO-negative, naive CD8 cells excluded terminally differentiated effector memory CD45RA+ cells. Regarding the study as a whole: The naive CD4 repertoires of several donors were compared, and approximately 4.7% of clonotypes were shared.

About this clone itself: As yet, its antigen is unknown.

This receptor was identified in a man under 40 in good health. The V call is TRBV13, the J call TRBJ1-2; 9 nucleotides align to TRBD1. Material: naive CD8+ T cells sorted from blood. The CDR3 DNA follows: TGTGCCAGCAGCCGTTGGGGACAGGGTAACTATGGCTACACCTTC. It is translated as CASSRWGQGNYGYTF.